This T cell receptor (beta chain) was sequenced during a study of blood T cell repertoires in COVID-19. Looking at the study overall: Acute and convalescent COVID-19 specimens originated in the United States, Italy and Spain.

Assay used: immunoSEQ multiplex PCR; TCRdb lists only in-frame clones, some missing. The profile shows fewer than 150,000 clones, about 90% of them singletons. The length of the CDR3 is 14 residues. With 3 bases removed from V and 7 bases from J, the gap between germline ends came to 10 bases. The germline V gene encodes CDR1 MRHNA and CDR2 SNTAGT. The receptor's source is a woman in her forties or fifties with acute or convalescent COVID-19. Sequencing input: peripheral blood. The rearrangement links TRBV6-4 to TRBJ1-6, with D hard to call. The chain's CDR3 is CASSERSRNSPLHF. The CDR3 nucleotides read TGTGCCAGCAGTGAACGCTCCCGGAATTCACCCCTCCACTTT.